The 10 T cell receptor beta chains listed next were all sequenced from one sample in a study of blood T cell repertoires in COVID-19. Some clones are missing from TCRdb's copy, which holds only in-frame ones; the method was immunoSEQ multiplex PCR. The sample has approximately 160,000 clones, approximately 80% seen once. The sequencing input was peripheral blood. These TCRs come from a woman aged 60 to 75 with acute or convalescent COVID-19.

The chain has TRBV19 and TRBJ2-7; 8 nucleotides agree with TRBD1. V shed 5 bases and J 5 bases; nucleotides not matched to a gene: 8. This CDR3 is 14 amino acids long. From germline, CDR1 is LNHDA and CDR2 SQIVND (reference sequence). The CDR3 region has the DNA TGTGCCAGTAGTGCCAGGGCAGGGGGCGACGAGCAGTACTTC. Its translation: CASSARAGGDEQYF.

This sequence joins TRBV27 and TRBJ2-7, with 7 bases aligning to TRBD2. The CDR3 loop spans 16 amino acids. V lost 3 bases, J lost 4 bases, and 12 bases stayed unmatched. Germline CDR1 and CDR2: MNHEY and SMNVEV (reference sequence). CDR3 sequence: CASSLGRARTGYEQYF. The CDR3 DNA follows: TGTGCCAGCAGTTTGGGGAGGGCCCGGACTGGATACGAGCAGTACTTC.

The CDR3: CASSQASPGSNQPQHF. CDR3 in DNA: TGTGCCAGCAGCCAGGCATCCCCGGGAAGCAATCAGCCCCAGCATTTT. V usage is TRBV14 and J usage is TRBJ1-5, with unresolved D. Looked up from germline, CDR1 is SGHDN and CDR2 is FVKESK. The CDR3 totals 16 residues. Between the trimmed V and J ends, which lost 3 bases and 1 base, there was a span of 13 bases.

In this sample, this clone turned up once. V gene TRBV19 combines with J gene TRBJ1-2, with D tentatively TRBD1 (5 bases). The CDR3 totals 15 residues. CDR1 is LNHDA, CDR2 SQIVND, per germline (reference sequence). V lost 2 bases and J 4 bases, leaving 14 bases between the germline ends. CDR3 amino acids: CASSIMGGPRYGYTF. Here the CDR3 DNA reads TGTGCCAGTAGTATAATGGGGGGACCGCGCTATGGCTACACCTTC.

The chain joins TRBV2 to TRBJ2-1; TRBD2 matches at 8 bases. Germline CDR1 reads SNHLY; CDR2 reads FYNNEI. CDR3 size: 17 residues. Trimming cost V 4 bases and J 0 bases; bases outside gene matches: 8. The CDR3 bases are TGTGCCAGCAGTGGGGCGGGGGGCCGTAGCTCCTACAATGAGCAGTTCTTC. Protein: CASSGAGGRSSYNEQFF.

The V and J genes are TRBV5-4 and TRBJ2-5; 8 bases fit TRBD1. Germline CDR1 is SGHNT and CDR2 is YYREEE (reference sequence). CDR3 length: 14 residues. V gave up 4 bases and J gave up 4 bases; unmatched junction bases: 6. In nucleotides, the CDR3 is TGTGCCAGCAGCGCATCCGGGACAGGAGAGACCCAGTACTTC. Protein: CASSASGTGETQYF.

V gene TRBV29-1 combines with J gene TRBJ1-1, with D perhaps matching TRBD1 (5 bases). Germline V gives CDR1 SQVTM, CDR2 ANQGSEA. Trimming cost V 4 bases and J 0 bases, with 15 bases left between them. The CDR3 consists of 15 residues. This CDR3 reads CSVANWGVLNTEAFF. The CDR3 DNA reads TGCAGCGTTGCCAACTGGGGCGTCTTGAACACTGAAGCTTTCTTT.

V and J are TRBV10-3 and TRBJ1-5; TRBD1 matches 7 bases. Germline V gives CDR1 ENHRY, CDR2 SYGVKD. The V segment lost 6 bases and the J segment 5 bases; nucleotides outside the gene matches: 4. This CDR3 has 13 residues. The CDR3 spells CAIRDRLDQPQHF. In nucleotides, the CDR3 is TGTGCCATCAGGGACAGGCTTGATCAGCCCCAGCATTTT.

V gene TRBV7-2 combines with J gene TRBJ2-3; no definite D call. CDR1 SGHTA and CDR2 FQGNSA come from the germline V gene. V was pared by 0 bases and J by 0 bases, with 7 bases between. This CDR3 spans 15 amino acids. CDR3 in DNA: TGTGCCAGCAGCTTAGCGGGCCCTAGCACAGATACGCAGTATTTT. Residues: CASSLAGPSTDTQYF.

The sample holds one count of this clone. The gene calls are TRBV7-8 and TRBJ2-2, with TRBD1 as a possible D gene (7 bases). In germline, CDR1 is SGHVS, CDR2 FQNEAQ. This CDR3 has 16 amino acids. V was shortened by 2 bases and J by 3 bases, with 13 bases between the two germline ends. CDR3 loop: CASSLRQGGDTGELFF. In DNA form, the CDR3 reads TGTGCCAGCAGCTTACGACAGGGAGGTGACACCGGGGAGCTGTTTTTT.